The source of this T cell receptor beta chain is a study of T cell responses to AZD1222 COVID-19 vaccine. After removal of 3 bases from V and 11 bases from J, the junction contained 7 bases not matched to a gene. Germline lookup yields CDR1 SGHAT and CDR2 FQNNGV. CDR3 length: 13 amino acids. The protocol was immunoSEQ multiplex PCR, while the TCRdb copy is restricted to in-frame clones and leaves out a portion. The sample lists 110,000 to 150,000 clones, approximately 88% occurring once. Study observations and caveats: Spike-specific TCR repertoires showed rising breadth and depth after two AZD1222 doses.

Comments on this clone: Its antigen is not known.

The sequences come from peripheral blood, collected on day 0 of AZD1222 vaccination. The TCR comes from an adult in good health. V usage is TRBV11-2 and J usage is TRBJ1-1; TRBD1 aligns across 9 bases. The CDR3 protein is CASSLIRQGGAFF. The CDR3, as DNA: TGTGCCAGCAGCTTGATCAGACAGGGGGGGGCTTTCTTT.